This T cell receptor beta chain was observed in a study of blood T cell repertoires in COVID-19. TCRdb's copy holds only in-frame clones and misses some; the assay was immunoSEQ multiplex PCR. The table records 110,000 to 150,000 clones, roughly 86% of them present only once. The source is a human donor in a cohort sampled during active COVID-19. The sequenced sample consisted of peripheral blood.

CDR3 bases: TGTGCCAGCAGTGAAGTGGTCAGGGAAGACGAGCAGTACTTC. Translated, it gives CASSEVVREDEQYF. This chain joins TRBV6-1 and TRBJ2-7, with a weak D call TRBD1 (5 bases). Looked up from germline, CDR1 is MNHNS and CDR2 is SASEGT. The CDR3 length is 14 residues. Trimming shortened V by 1 base and J by 5 bases, and 12 bases separated the two germline ends.